The clone carrying this T cell receptor beta chain occurred a few times. This record belongs to a study of beta chain features in type 1 diabetes. Every isolated RNA sample was fully reverse transcribed, so sequencing captured expressed TCRB transcripts. Here immunoSEQ multiplex PCR was the method, and the copy in TCRdb shows in-frame clones only, minus some. The repertoire has 390,000 or so clones, 11% to 15% of them found once; the top ten carry approximately 0.038%. The CDR3 length is 14 residues. Germline lookup yields CDR1 SGHTA and CDR2 FQGNSA. The V segment lost 4 bases and the J segment 3 bases; nucleotides outside the gene matches: 3.

The receptor was isolated from a man aged 30 to 39 in good health. This rearrangement joins TRBV7-2 to TRBJ1-5; 7 bases map to TRBD1. The sample was naive CD4+ T cells from blood. CDR3 sequence: CASSSGTVNQPQHF. CDR3 DNA: TGTGCCAGCAGCTCCGGGACAGTCAATCAGCCCCAGCATTTT.